The clone carrying this TCR beta chain was seen at least ten times. Its antigen is not known. The sequence runs out 3 residues before the end of the CDR3; the remainder is reconstructed from the germline J gene. These data belong to a study of T cell clonality in common variable immunodeficiency. Whole-study findings and limits: Reportedly, TCR beta sequences from common variable immunodeficiency showed fewer deletions and N-nucleotide insertions.

Equal genomic DNA amounts from CVID and control samples were sequenced. Clones were sequenced by immunoSEQ multiplex PCR, and TCRdb holds only the in-frame ones, with some missing. Recorded here are about 28,000 clones, none singletons. The CDR3 totals 17 residues. V lost 0 bases and J lost 0, with 15 bases in between. The germline CDR1 and CDR2 sequences are KGHSH and LQKENI. Heparinized whole blood, about 5 to 9 ml, came from each donor. The chain joins TRBV18 to TRBJ2-7, with D perhaps TRBD2 (6 bases). This sequence was found in a human donor with common variable immunodeficiency. Sequenced material: peripheral blood mononuclear cells. The CDR3: CASSPPRDSPSSYEQYF. The sequenced part of the CDR3 DNA is TGTGCCAGCTCACCACCGAGGGACTCCCCGAGCTCCTACGAG.